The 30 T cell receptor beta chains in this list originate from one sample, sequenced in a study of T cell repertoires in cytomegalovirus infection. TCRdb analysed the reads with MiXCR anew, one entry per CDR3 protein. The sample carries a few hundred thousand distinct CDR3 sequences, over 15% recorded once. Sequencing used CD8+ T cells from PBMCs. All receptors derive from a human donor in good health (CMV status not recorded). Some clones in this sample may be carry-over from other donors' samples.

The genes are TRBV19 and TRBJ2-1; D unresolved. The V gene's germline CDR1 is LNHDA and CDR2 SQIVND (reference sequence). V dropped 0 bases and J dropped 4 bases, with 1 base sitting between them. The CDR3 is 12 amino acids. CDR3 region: CASSIEYNEQFF. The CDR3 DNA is TGTGCCAGTAGTATAGAGTACAATGAGCAGTTCTTC.

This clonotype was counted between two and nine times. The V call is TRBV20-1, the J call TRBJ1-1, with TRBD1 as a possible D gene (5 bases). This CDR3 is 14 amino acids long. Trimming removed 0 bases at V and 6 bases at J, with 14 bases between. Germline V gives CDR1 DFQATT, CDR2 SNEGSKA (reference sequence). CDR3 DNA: TGCAGTGCTAGAGATACGGGGGGAATTGCTGAAGCTTTCTTT. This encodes CSARDTGGIAEAFF.

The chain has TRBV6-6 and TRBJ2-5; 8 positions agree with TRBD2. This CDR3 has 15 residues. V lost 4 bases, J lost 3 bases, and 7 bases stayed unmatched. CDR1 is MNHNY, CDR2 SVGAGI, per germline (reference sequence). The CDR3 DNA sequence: TGTGCCAGCAGTTTGAATCGAGCGGGGGAAGAGACCCAGTACTTC. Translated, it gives CASSLNRAGEETQYF.

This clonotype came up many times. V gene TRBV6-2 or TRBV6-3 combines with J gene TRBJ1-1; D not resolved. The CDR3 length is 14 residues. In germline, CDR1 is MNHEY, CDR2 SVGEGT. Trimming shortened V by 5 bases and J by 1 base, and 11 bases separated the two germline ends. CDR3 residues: CASSDTTRNTEAFF. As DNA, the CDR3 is TGTGCCAGCAGTGATACAACACGGAACACTGAAGCTTTCTTT.

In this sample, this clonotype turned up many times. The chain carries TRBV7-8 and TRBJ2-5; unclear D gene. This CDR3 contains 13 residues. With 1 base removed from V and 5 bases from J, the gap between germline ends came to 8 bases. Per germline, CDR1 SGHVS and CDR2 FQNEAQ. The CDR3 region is CASSLGDPETQYF. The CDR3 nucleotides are TGTGCCAGCAGCTTAGGCGATCCCGAGACCCAGTACTTC.

The CDR3 DNA follows: TGTGCCAGCAGTTCCCGTTCGGGACAGGGGTTCTACGAGCAGTACTTC. Translating it yields CASSSRSGQGFYEQYF. The genes are TRBV27 and TRBJ2-7, with 10 bases matching TRBD1. Germline-derived CDR1 and CDR2 are MNHEY and SMNVEV (reference sequence). The CDR3 is made up of 16 amino acids. Germline trimming cut 4 bases from V and 3 bases from J; bases unmatched to any gene: 9.

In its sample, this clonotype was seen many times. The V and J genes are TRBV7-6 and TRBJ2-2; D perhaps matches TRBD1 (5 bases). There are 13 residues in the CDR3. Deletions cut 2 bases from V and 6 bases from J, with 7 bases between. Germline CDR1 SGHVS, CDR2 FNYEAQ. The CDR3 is CASSLQGSGELFF. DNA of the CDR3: TGTGCCAGCAGCTTACAGGGATCCGGGGAGCTGTTTTTT.

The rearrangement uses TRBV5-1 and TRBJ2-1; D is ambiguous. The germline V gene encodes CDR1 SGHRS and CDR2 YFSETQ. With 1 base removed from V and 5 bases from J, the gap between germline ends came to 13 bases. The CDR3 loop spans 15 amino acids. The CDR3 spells CASSLIENGHNEQFF. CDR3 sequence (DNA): TGCGCCAGCAGCTTGATCGAGAACGGCCACAATGAGCAGTTCTTC.

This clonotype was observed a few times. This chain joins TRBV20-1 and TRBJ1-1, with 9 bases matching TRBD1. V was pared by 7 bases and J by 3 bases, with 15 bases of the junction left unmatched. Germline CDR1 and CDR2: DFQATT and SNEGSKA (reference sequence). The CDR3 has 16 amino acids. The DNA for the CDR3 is TGCAGTGTTTCCGGGACAGGGACTCTTAAGGACACTGAAGCTTTCTTT. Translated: CSVSGTGTLKDTEAFF.

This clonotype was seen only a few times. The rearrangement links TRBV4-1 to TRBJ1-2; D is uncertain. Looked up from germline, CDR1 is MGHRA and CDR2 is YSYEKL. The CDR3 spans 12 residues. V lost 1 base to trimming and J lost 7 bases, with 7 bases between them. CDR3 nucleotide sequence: TGCGCCAGCAGCCAAGGGCTCCTTGGCTACACCTTC. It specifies CASSQGLLGYTF.

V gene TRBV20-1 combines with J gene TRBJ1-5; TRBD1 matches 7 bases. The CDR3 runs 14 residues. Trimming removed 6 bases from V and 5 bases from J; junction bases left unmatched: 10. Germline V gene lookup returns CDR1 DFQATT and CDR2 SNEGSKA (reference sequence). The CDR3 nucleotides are TGCAGTGCCACGACAGGGTCGGGGGATCAGCCCCAGCATTTT. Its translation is CSATTGSGDQPQHF.

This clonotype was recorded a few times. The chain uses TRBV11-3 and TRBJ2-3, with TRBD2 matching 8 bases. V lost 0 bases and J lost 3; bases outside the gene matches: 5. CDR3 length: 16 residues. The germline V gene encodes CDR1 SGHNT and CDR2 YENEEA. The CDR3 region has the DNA TGTGCCAGCAGCTTAGATCGGGGGGGACCGACAGATACGCAGTATTTT. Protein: CASSLDRGGPTDTQYF.

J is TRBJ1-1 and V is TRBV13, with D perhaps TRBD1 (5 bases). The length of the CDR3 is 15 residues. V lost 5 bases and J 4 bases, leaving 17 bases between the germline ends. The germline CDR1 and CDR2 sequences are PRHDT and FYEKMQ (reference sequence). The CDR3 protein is CASSDLEGPGTEAFF. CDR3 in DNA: TGTGCCAGCAGCGACCTAGAGGGGCCGGGCACTGAAGCTTTCTTT.

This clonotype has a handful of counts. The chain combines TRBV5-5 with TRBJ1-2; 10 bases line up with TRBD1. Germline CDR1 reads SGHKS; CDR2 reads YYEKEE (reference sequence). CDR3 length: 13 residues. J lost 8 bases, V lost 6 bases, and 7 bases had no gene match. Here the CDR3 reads CASNPGTGAGYTF. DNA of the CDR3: TGTGCCAGCAATCCCGGGACAGGGGCGGGCTACACCTTC. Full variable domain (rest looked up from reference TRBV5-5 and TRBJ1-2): DAGVTQSPTHLIKTRGQQVTLRCSPISGHKSVSWYQQVLGQGPQFIFQYYEKEERGRGNFPDRFSARQFPNYSSELNVNALLLGDSALYLCASNPGTGAGYTFGSGTRLTVV.

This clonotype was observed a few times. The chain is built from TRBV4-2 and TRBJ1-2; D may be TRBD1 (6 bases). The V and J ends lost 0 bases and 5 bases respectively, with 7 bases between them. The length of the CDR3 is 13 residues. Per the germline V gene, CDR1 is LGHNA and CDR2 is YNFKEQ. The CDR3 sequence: CASSQDTGYGYTF. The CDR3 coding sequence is TGTGCCAGCAGCCAAGATACAGGGTATGGCTACACCTTC.

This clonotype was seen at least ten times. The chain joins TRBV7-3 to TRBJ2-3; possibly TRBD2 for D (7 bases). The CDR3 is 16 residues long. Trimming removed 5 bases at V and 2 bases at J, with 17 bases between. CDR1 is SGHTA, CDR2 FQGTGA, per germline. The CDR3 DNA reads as TGTGCCAGCAGCCAAGAGAGGGGGGGACTCACAGATACGCAGTATTTT. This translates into CASSQERGGLTDTQYF.

The DNA of the CDR3 is TGTGCCAGCAGCCCCCTTAGCGCTAGCAGGGTAAACCCTTACCACAATGAGCAGTTCTTC. This codes for CASSPLSASRVNPYHNEQFF. The V call is TRBV7-2, the J call TRBJ2-1, with D possibly being TRBD1 or TRBD2 (5 bases each). V lost 5 bases to trimming and J lost 5 bases, with 31 bases between them. The germline CDR1 and CDR2 sequences are SGHTA and FQGNSA. CDR3 length equals 20 residues.

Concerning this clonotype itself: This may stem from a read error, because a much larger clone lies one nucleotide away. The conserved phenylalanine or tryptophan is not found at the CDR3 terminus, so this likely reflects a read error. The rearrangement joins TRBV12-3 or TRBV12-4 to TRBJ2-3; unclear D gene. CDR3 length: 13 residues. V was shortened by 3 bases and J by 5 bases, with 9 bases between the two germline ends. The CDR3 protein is CASSFPPGDTQYS. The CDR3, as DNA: TGTGCCAGCAGTTTCCCCCCCGGAGATACGCAGTATTCT.

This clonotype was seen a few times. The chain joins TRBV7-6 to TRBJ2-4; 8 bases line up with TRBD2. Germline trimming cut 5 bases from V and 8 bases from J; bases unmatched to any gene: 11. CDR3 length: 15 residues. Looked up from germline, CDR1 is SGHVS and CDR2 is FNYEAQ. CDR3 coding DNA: TGTGCCAGCAGCCCGACGGGGGGGGCGAGGGACATTCAGTACTTC. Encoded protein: CASSPTGGARDIQYF.

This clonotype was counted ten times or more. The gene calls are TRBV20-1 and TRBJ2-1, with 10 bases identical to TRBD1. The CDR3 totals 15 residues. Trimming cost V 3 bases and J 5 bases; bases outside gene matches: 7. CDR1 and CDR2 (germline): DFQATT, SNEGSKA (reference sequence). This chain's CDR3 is CSASRTGGIDNEQFF. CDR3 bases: TGCAGTGCTAGCCGGACAGGGGGAATCGACAATGAGCAGTTCTTC.

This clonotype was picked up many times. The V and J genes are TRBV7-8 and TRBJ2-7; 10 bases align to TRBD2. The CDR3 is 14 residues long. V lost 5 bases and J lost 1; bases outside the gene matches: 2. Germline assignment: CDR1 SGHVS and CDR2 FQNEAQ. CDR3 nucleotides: TGTGCCAGCAGCCCTAGCGGGGGATCCTACGAGCAGTACTTC. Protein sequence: CASSPSGGSYEQYF.

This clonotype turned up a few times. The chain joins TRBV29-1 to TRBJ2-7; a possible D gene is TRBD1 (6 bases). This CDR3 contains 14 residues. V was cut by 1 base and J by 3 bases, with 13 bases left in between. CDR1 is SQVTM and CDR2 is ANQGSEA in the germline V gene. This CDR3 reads CSVEATGQGYEQYF. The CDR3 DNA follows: TGCAGCGTTGAAGCAACAGGGCAGGGCTACGAGCAGTACTTC.

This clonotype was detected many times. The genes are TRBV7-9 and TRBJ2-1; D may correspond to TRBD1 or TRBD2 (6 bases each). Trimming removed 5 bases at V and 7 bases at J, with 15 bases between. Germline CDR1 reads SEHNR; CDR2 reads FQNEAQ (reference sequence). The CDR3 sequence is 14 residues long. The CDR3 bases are TGTGCCAGCAGCGGAGGGGGTACGAAGAATGAGCAGTTCTTC. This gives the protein CASSGGGTKNEQFF.

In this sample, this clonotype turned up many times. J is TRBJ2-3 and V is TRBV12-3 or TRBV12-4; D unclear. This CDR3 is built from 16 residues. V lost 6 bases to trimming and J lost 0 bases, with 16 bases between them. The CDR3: CASSLTPYPSTDTQYF. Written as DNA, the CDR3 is TGTGCCAGCAGCCTAACACCGTATCCTAGCACAGATACGCAGTATTTT.

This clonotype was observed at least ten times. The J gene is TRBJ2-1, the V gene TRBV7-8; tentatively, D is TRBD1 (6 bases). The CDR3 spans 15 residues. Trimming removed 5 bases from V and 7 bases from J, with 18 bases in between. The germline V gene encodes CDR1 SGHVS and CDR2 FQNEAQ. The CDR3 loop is CASSPRQAPGNEQFF. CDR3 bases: TGTGCCAGCAGCCCCCGACAGGCCCCGGGGAATGAGCAGTTCTTC.

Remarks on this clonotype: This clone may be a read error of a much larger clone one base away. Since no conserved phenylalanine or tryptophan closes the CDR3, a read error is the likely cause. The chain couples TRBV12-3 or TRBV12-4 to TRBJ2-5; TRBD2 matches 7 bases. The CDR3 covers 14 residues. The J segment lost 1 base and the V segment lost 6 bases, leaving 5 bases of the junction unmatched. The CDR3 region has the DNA TGTGCCAGCAGCAATCGGGGGGTCCAAGAGACCCAGTACTCC. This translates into CASSNRGVQETQYS.

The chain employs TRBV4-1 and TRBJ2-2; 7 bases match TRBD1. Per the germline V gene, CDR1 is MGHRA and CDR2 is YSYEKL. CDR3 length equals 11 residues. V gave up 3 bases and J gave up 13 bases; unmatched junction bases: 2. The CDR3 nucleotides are TGCGCCAGCAGCCACCGGACAGGGCTGTTTTTT. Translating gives CASSHRTGLFF.

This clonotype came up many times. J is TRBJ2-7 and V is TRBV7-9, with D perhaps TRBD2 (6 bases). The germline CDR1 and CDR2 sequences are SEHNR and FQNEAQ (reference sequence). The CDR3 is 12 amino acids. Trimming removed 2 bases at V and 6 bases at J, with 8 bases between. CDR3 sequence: CASSLLGGEQYF. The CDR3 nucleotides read TGTGCCAGCAGCTTATTGGGGGGCGAGCAGTACTTC. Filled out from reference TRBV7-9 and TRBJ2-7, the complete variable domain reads DTGVSQNPRHKITKRGQNVTFRCDPISEHNRLYWYRQTLGQGPEFLTYFQNEAQLEKSRLLSDRFSAERPKGSFSTLEIQRTEQGDSAMYLCASSLLGGEQYFGPGTRLTVT.

The CDR3 DNA reads TGCAGTGCTAGAGATATCAGGGGGAGTCACTCCGAGCAGTACTTC. Its protein is CSARDIRGSHSEQYF. The chain uses TRBV20-1 and TRBJ2-7, with 7 positions matching TRBD1. This CDR3 is built from 15 residues. Germline V lookup: CDR1 DFQATT, CDR2 SNEGSKA (reference sequence). The ends lost 0 bases at V and 6 bases at J; junction bases unmatched: 11.

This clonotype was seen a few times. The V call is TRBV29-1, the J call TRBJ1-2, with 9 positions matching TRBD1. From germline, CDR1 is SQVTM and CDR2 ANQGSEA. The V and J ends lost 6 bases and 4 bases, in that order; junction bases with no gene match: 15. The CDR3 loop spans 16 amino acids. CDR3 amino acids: CSVSQSGDREGYGYTF. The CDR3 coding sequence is TGCAGCGTCTCCCAATCAGGGGACAGGGAGGGCTATGGCTACACCTTC.